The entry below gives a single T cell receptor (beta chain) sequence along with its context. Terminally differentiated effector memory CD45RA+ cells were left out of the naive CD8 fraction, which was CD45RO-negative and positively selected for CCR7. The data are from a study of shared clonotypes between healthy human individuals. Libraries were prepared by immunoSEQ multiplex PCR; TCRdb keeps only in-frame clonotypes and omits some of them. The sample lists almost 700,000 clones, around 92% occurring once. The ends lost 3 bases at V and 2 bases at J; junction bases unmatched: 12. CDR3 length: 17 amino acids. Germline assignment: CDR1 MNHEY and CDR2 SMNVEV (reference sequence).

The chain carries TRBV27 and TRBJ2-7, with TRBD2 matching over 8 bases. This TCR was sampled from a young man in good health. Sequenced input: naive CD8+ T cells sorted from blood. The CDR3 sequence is CASSLSLSGRAAYEQYF. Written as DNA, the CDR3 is TGTGCCAGCAGTTTGTCCCTAAGCGGGAGAGCGGCCTACGAGCAGTACTTC.